This T cell receptor beta chain was obtained from a study of Ad26.COV2.S vaccination and SARS-CoV-2 variants. As for the study in general: The COV1001 Ad26.COV2.S trial arm included the donor.

There are 16 residues in the CDR3. V lost 3 bases, J lost 2 bases, and 9 bases stayed unmatched. CDR1 KGHSH and CDR2 LQKENI come from the germline V gene. Treatment noted: around 19 received Ad26.COV2.S at low or high dose, single or two shots; about 5 received placebo; per-sample allocation not given. Day 63 after the first injection of vaccine or placebo was the sampling time. The table came from immunoSEQ multiplex PCR; TCRdb's copy has only in-frame clones and leaves some out. The table shows roughly 240,000 clones, with 88% occurring only once. Material: peripheral blood, obtained in a trial of Ad26.COV2.S vaccine versus placebo. The chain couples TRBV18 to TRBJ1-1; TRBD1 matches 7 bases. The TCR originated in a person aged 18-65 years who received the Ad26.COV2.S COVID-19 vaccine or a placebo. The CDR3, as DNA: TGTGCCAGCTCACCCTATCCGGGACAGCTAAACACTGAAGCTTTCTTT. Protein product: CASSPYPGQLNTEAFF.